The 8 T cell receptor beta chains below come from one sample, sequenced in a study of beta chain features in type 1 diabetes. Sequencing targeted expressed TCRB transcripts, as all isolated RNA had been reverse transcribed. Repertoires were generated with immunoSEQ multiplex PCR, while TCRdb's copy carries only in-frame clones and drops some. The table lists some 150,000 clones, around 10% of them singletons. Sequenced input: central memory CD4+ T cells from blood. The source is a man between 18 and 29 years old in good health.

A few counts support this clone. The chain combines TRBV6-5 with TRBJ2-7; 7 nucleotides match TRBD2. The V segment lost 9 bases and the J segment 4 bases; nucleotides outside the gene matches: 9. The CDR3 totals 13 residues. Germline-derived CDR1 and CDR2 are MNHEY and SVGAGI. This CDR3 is CAREGLAAYEQYF. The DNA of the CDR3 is TGTGCCAGAGAGGGCCTAGCGGCTTACGAGCAGTACTTC.

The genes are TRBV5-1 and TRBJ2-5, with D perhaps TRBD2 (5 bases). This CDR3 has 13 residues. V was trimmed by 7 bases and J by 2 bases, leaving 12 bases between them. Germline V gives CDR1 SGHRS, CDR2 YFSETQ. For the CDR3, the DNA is TGCGCCAGCGCTAAGGACTGGCAAGAGACCCAGTACTTC. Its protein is CASAKDWQETQYF.

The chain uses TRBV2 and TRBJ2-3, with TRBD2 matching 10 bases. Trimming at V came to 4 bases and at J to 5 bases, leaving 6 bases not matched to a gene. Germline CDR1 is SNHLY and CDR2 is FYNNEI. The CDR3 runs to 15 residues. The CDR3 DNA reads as TGTGCCAGCAGTGTGCTAGCGGGAGCCAGAGATACGCAGTATTTT. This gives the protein CASSVLAGARDTQYF. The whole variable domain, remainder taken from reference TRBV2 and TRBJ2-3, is EPEVTQTPSHQVTQMGQEVILRCVPISNHLYFYWYRQILGQKVEFLVSFYNNEISEKSEIFDDQFSVERPDGSNFTLKIRSTKLEDSAMYFCASSVLAGARDTQYFGPGTRLTVL.

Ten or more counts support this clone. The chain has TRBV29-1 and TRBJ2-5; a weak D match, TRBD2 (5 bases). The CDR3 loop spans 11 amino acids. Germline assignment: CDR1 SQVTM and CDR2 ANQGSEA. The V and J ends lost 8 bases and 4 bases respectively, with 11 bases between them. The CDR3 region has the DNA TGCAGCCCTTCCGAGGGAGAGACCCAGTACTTC. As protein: CSPSEGETQYF. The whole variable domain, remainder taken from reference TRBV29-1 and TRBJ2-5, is SAVISQKPSRDICQRGTSLTIQCQVDSQVTMMFWYRQQPGQSLTLIATANQGSEATYESGFVIDKFPISRPNLTFSTLTVSNMSPEDSSIYLCSPSEGETQYFGPGTRLLVL.

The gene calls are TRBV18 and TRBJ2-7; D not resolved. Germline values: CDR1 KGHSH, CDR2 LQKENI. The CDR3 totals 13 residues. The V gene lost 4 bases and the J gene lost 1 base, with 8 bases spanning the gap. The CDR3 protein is CASSHGKSYEQYF. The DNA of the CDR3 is TGTGCCAGCTCACATGGGAAGTCCTACGAGCAGTACTTC.

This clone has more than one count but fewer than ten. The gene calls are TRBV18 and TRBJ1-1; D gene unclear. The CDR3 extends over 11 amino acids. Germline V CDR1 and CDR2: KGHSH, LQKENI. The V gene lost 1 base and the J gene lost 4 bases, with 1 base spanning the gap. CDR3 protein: CASSPLTEAFF. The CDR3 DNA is TGTGCCAGCTCACCACTCACTGAAGCTTTCTTT.

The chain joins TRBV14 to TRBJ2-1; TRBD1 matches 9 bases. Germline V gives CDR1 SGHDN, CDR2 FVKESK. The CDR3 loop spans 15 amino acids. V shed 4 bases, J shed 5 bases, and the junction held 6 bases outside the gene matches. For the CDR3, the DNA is TGTGCCAGCAGCCGGAGGACAGGGGAACACAATGAGCAGTTCTTC. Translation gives CASSRRTGEHNEQFF.

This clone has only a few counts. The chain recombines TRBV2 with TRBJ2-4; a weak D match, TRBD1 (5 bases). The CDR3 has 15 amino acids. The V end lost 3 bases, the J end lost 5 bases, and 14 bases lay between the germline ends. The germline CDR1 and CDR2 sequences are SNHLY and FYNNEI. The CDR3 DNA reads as TGTGCCAGCAGTGACAGGGAAAGGTTGCAAAACATTCAGTACTTC. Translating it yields CASSDRERLQNIQYF.